This T cell receptor beta chain was recorded in a study of blood T cell repertoires in COVID-19. On the study more broadly: Donors in the United States, Italy and Spain gave samples during acute or convalescent COVID-19. T cells, B-cell-depleted T cells, or PBMCs provided the cDNA or gDNA that served as material.

Per the authors' pipeline: Amplification of reference gene primers provided the estimated nucleated cell counts. Using immunoSEQ multiplex PCR, the repertoire was profiled, and TCRdb retains in-frame clones only, with some absent. That table supplies the V and J calls and clone size; D and trimming were determined from the DNA. The table has more than 55,000 clones, over 80% seen once. The germline CDR1 and CDR2 sequences are MDHEN and SYDVKM. This CDR3 comprises 16 residues. Germline trimming cut 2 bases from V and 5 bases from J; bases unmatched to any gene: 7. The source material was peripheral blood. The TCR sequence derives from a human donor with active COVID-19. The donor label of this sample is uncertain. This chain connects TRBV28 to TRBJ2-3; TRBD1 matches at 10 bases. The CDR3 loop reads CASSLIDRGLGDTQYF. The DNA for the CDR3 is TGTGCCAGCAGTTTAATAGACAGGGGGCTGGGAGATACGCAGTATTTT.